A single count supports the clone carrying this T cell receptor beta chain. This specimen includes other DNA sequences encoding the same CDR3. Assay runs were performed at deep level. Per the original methods: Filtering differed, since immunoSEQ gave only junction sequences and no quality scores. Clones were read by immunoSEQ multiplex PCR, and TCRdb kept only the in-frame ones, dropping some. V and J calls and clone size are copied from that table; D and trimming were computed from the DNA. This repertoire shows about 1.9 million clones, roughly 95% found once; its top ten account for about 1.6%. The entry originates in a study of shared clonotypes between healthy human individuals. Germline-derived CDR1 and CDR2 are SGHNT and YYREEE (reference sequence). V was pared by 3 bases and J by 1 base, with 3 bases of the junction left unmatched. This CDR3 has 14 residues. Terminally differentiated effector memory CD45RA+ cells were excluded from the naive CD8 cells, which were CD45RO-negative and positively selected for CCR7.

The V and J genes are TRBV5-4 and TRBJ2-7; TRBD2 matches 8 bases. The sequence was collected from a man younger than 35 in good health. Some clones in this sample may be carry-over from other donors' samples. Sequences were obtained from naive CD8+ T cells from PBMCs. In DNA form, the CDR3 reads TGTGCCAGCAGCTCGGGACTAGGGTCCTACGAGCAGTACTTC. Amino acid sequence: CASSSGLGSYEQYF. The entire variable domain, with the rest obtained from reference TRBV5-4 and TRBJ2-7, is as follows: ETGVTQSPTHLIKTRGQQVTLRCSSQSGHNTVSWYQQALGQGPQFIFQYYREEENGRGNFPPRFSGLQFPNYSSELNVNALELDDSALYLCASSSGLGSYEQYFGPGTRLTVT.